The 24 T cell receptor beta chains listed next were all sequenced from one sample in a study of identical twins. TCRdb recomputed calls from the 5' RACE reads with MiXCR, one row per CDR3 protein. This sample has approximately 700,000 distinct CDR3 sequences, with approximately 18% found just once. These data were also filed under a second study, of T cells expressing NK-cell markers.

Sequenced input: PBMCs. The receptors stem from a woman in her late teens or twenties in good health.

This chain connects TRBV4-1 to TRBJ2-7; the match to TRBD2 covers 13 bases. V dropped 0 bases and J dropped 3; count of bases not matched to a gene: 11. Per the germline V gene, CDR1 is MGHRA and CDR2 is YSYEKL. The CDR3 extends over 19 amino acids. CDR3 in amino acids: CASSQEPTSGGAVVYEQYF. CDR3 bases: TGCGCCAGCAGCCAAGAACCCACTAGCGGGGGGGCCGTCGTCTACGAGCAGTACTTC.

The genes are TRBV6-1 and TRBJ1-2; TRBD1 is a possible D gene (6 bases). The CDR3 runs to 15 residues. V shed 5 bases and J shed 2 bases, with 15 bases lying between them. From germline, CDR1 is MNHNS and CDR2 SASEGT. The chain's CDR3 is CASSIKGHQNYGYTF. The CDR3 DNA reads as TGTGCCAGCAGTATTAAGGGACACCAGAACTATGGCTACACCTTC.

The chain combines TRBV27 with TRBJ2-7; 7 bases align to TRBD1. The junction had 5 bases not matched to a gene; V was cut back by 3 bases and J by 6 bases. The CDR3 covers 13 residues. Germline CDR1 MNHEY, CDR2 SMNVEV (reference sequence). CDR3 in DNA: TGTGCCAGCAGTTTGCAGGACAGGTCCGAGCAGTACTTC. Its translation: CASSLQDRSEQYF.

This clonotype was observed a handful of times. The J gene is TRBJ2-1, the V gene TRBV7-9; tentative D call: TRBD2 (6 bases). The CDR3 has 16 residues. The V gene lost 5 bases and the J gene lost 7 bases, with 21 bases spanning the gap. Germline V gives CDR1 SEHNR, CDR2 FQNEAQ (reference sequence). The DNA for the CDR3 is TGTGCCAGCAGCGAAAAGGGACCCCCCGGAGGGAATGAGCAGTTCTTC. Its translation: CASSEKGPPGGNEQFF.

The rearrangement links TRBV27 to TRBJ2-7; no definite D call. CDR3 length: 13 residues. CDR1 is MNHEY and CDR2 is SMNVEV in the germline V gene (reference sequence). V gave up 5 bases and J gave up 7 bases, with 15 bases separating them. In DNA form, the CDR3 reads TGTGCCAGCAGTCCGACCTTCAGACGGGAGCAGTACTTC. Translating it yields CASSPTFRREQYF.

This chain connects TRBV12-3 or TRBV12-4 to TRBJ2-4, with D maybe TRBD2 (5 bases). CDR3 length equals 15 residues. Trimming pared 0 bases from V and 2 bases from J, leaving 8 bases between. The CDR3 DNA reads as TGTGCCAGCAGTTTAGCGGGAGTGACCAAAAACATTCAGTACTTC. It translates to CASSLAGVTKNIQYF.

The CDR3 nucleotides are TGTGCCAGCAGTGACAATTTTAACTATGGCTACACCTTC. Translating gives CASSDNFNYGYTF. This chain links TRBV6-1 with TRBJ1-2; no firm D call. V shed 3 bases and J shed 1 base, with 6 bases lying between them. Germline V gene data show CDR1 as MNHNS and CDR2 as SASEGT. There are 13 residues in the CDR3.

The V gene is TRBV20-1, the J gene TRBJ2-3, with 13 bases that match TRBD2. Germline lookup yields CDR1 DFQATT and CDR2 SNEGSKA (reference sequence). The ends lost 2 bases at V and 2 bases at J; junction bases unmatched: 4. The CDR3 is 16 residues long. The CDR3 here is CSARPGLAGDTDTQYF. The DNA for the CDR3 is TGCAGTGCTAGACCCGGACTAGCGGGGGACACAGATACGCAGTATTTT.

In its sample, this clonotype was seen a few times. The V call is TRBV20-1, the J call TRBJ2-5, with D hard to call. CDR1 and CDR2 (germline): DFQATT, SNEGSKA (reference sequence). Trimming stripped 0 bases from V and 2 bases from J, with 10 bases between. The CDR3 is 14 residues long. CDR3 sequence: CSARDPVGQETQYF. The CDR3 region has the DNA TGCAGTGCTAGAGATCCGGTCGGACAAGAGACCCAGTACTTC.

This clonotype was seen a few times. CDR3 loop: CASSPHNTDTQYF. Written as DNA, the CDR3 is TGTGCCAGCAGTCCCCACAATACGGATACGCAGTATTTT. This chain joins TRBV6-1 and TRBJ2-3; D unresolved. CDR3 length equals 13 residues. V was trimmed by 5 bases and J by 6 bases, leaving 12 bases between them. The germline V gene has CDR1 MNHNS and CDR2 SASEGT.

This clonotype has just a few counts. The CDR3 loop is CSARAATLTDTQYF. As DNA, the CDR3 is TGCAGTGCTAGAGCGGCTACCCTTACAGATACGCAGTATTTT. The gene calls are TRBV20-1 and TRBJ2-3; no definite D call. Germline CDR1 DFQATT, CDR2 SNEGSKA (reference sequence). The CDR3 sequence is 14 residues long. Trimming removed 1 base from V and 3 bases from J, with 11 bases in between.

This chain links TRBV30 with TRBJ1-1; D is ambiguous. CDR3 length equals 12 residues. Trimming removed 2 bases from V and 5 bases from J, with 9 bases in between. Germline-derived CDR1 and CDR2 are GTSNPN and SVGIG (reference sequence). The CDR3 DNA follows: TGTGCCTGGAGTACGAGGGTTACTGAAGCTTTCTTT. It encodes CAWSTRVTEAFF.

The rearrangement links TRBV5-4 to TRBJ2-1; the match to TRBD2 covers 7 bases. The CDR3 has 15 residues. Germline V CDR1 and CDR2: SGHNT, YYREEE (reference sequence). The V gene end was trimmed by 1 base and the J gene end by 6 bases; junction bases not matched to a gene: 7. The CDR3 region is CASSLKGGPRNEQFF. DNA for the CDR3: TGTGCCAGCAGCTTGAAGGGAGGGCCGCGCAATGAGCAGTTCTTC.

The gene calls are TRBV30 and TRBJ1-5; unclear D gene. The CDR3 runs to 15 residues. The germline gives CDR1 GTSNPN, CDR2 SVGIG (reference sequence). Trimming took 0 bases from V and 4 from J, leaving 13 bases between them. The CDR3 sequence: CAWSVLSVRNQPQHF. The CDR3 DNA reads as TGTGCCTGGAGTGTACTATCAGTGAGAAATCAGCCCCAGCATTTT.

In this sample, this clonotype turned up many times. J is TRBJ2-1 and V is TRBV11-1; D tentatively fits TRBD1 or TRBD2 (7 bases each). The CDR3 extends over 18 amino acids. Germline V CDR1 and CDR2: SGHAT, FQDESV (reference sequence). Trimming removed 5 bases from V and 13 bases from J, with 33 bases in between. The CDR3 DNA sequence: TGTGCCAGCAGCGCGTCACAGGGGAAATCGGAACGGGGAGGGGGTCAGTTCTTC. It specifies CASSASQGKSERGGGQFF.

The V gene is TRBV12-3 or TRBV12-4, the J gene TRBJ1-6; the D gene is possibly TRBD1 (5 bases). The CDR3 covers 15 residues. Trimming shortened V by 5 bases and J by 2 bases, and 10 bases separated the two germline ends. In nucleotides, the CDR3 is TGTGCCAGCAGTGCCAGGGAGACCTATAATTCACCCCTCCACTTT. Residues: CASSARETYNSPLHF.

The J gene is TRBJ1-5, the V gene TRBV30; D gene unclear. Trimming stripped 2 bases from V and 5 bases from J, with 10 bases between. Germline loops: CDR1 GTSNPN, CDR2 SVGIG (reference sequence). The CDR3 extends over 13 amino acids. For the CDR3, the DNA is TGTGCCTGGAGTTTCACGGATGATCAGCCCCAGCATTTT. Translated, it gives CAWSFTDDQPQHF.

This clonotype was seen more than once but under ten times. The chain employs TRBV20-1 and TRBJ1-5, with D possibly TRBD1 on 5 matching bases. CDR1 is DFQATT, CDR2 SNEGSKA, per germline (reference sequence). Deletions cut 5 bases from V and 1 base from J, with 12 bases between. This CDR3 has 14 residues. The CDR3 coding sequence is TGCAGTGCTCCAGTTGGGGGGAGCAATCAGCCCCAGCATTTT. It encodes CSAPVGGSNQPQHF.

This clonotype was counted between two and nine times. This chain connects TRBV11-2 to TRBJ1-6; D gene ambiguous. Looked up from germline, CDR1 is SGHAT and CDR2 is FQNNGV. Trimming left V 0 bases short and J 7 bases short, with 10 bases between. The CDR3 contains 15 residues. The CDR3, as DNA: TGTGCCAGCAGCTTAGAATTCGGGGAGAATTCACCCCTCCACTTT. As protein: CASSLEFGENSPLHF.

This clonotype came up a few times. This rearrangement joins TRBV18 to TRBJ2-3, with 10 bases lining up with TRBD1. The CDR3 loop spans 15 amino acids. Per germline, CDR1 KGHSH and CDR2 LQKENI. V shed 6 bases, J shed 5 bases, and the junction held 8 bases outside the gene matches. CDR3: CASSPTGGKGDTQYF. The CDR3 coding sequence is TGTGCCAGCTCTCCGACAGGGGGCAAGGGAGATACGCAGTATTTT.

The sample holds a few counts of this clonotype. The chain has TRBV6-1 and TRBJ1-1; D gene uncertain. Germline CDR1 reads MNHNS; CDR2 reads SASEGT. Trimming left V 9 bases short and J 1 base short, with 6 bases between. The CDR3 runs to 11 residues. CDR3 residues: CASPTNTEAFF. DNA for the CDR3: TGTGCCAGTCCAACGAACACTGAAGCTTTCTTT.

This clonotype was observed many times. The chain couples TRBV12-3 or TRBV12-4 to TRBJ2-2; D not certain. The germline V and J ends were trimmed by 5 bases and 6 bases, with 19 bases remaining between them. The CDR3 length is 16 residues. CDR3 protein: CASSPSPFLRPGELFF. CDR3 in DNA: TGTGCCAGCAGTCCTTCCCCCTTCCTCAGGCCCGGGGAGCTGTTTTTT.

The CDR3 spells CSARLRVKETQYF. CDR3 coding DNA: TGCAGTGCTAGACTCAGGGTTAAAGAGACCCAGTACTTC. The V call is TRBV20-1, the J call TRBJ2-5, with a weak D call TRBD1 (5 bases). The germline CDR1 and CDR2 sequences are DFQATT and SNEGSKA (reference sequence). The V and J ends lost 2 bases and 3 bases respectively, with 10 bases between them. The CDR3 has 13 amino acids.

The sample holds a few counts of this clonotype. The J gene is TRBJ1-3, the V gene TRBV3-1; D call uncertain. Germline lookup yields CDR1 LGHDT and CDR2 YNNKEL (reference sequence). V lost 3 bases and J lost 0, with 6 bases in between. The CDR3 has 14 amino acids. CDR3 in amino acids: CASSQGNSGNTIYF. DNA of the CDR3: TGTGCCAGCAGCCAGGGCAACTCTGGAAACACCATATATTTT.